This T cell receptor (beta chain) is drawn from a study of regulatory T cells in long-lasting Graves disease. General study points: The study found TRBV28, TRBJ1-2 and TRBJ2-5 favored in persistent disease.

On this clonotype: Its antigen is unidentified.

V trimming: 6 bases; J trimming: 4 bases; junction bases outside the gene matches: 17. CDR3 length: 16 residues. The V gene's germline CDR1 is SQVTM and CDR2 ANQGSEA. The time point was: persistent/refractory GD, antithyroid drugs over 5 years with positive TRAb. The TCR library was made from RNA that had been extracted from PBMCs in TRIzol. Assembly of TCR beta libraries relied on iRepertoire HTBI primers together with Arm-PCR of CDR3 regions. In TCRdb, the multiplex PCR reads were re-called with MiXCR into one record per CDR3 protein. Counted here are 430,000 or so distinct CDR3 sequences, roughly 21% occurring once; the ten biggest clones make up approximately 14%.

The chain joins TRBV29-1 to TRBJ2-5; TRBD1 matches 7 bases. The sequence came from a female donor with Graves disease. Sequencing used peripheral blood mononuclear cells (PBMCs), obtained when the disease was refractory, from a patient treated with antithyroid drugs. The CDR3 DNA reads as TGCAGCGTCGAGGGTTGGGGGACAGTAAATTTAGAGACCCAGTACTTC. This codes for CSVEGWGTVNLETQYF.